This TCR beta chain appears in the sequencing data of a study of T cell repertoires in cytomegalovirus infection. Across the whole study: Public TCR beta signatures were indicative of both CMV infection and a matching HLA type. Study results and caveats: CMV carriers having the relevant HLA were flagged by cumulative public TCR beta family frequency.

Each CDR3 protein gets one entry after TCRdb re-called the reads with MiXCR. The repertoire holds about 24,000 distinct CDR3 sequences, with approximately 22% as singletons. This clonotype was detected only a few times. Its antigen is unidentified. V shed 5 bases and J shed 8 bases, with 12 bases lying between them. Germline values: CDR1 SGHVT, CDR2 SQSDAQ. CDR3 length: 12 residues. This specimen consisted of CD8+ T cells from cultured PBMCs, obtained from culture after CMV antigen stimulation. This receptor was taken from a human donor in good health (CMV status not recorded). Some clones in this sample may be carry-over from other donors' samples. This chain joins TRBV7-4 and TRBJ1-2, with D unresolved. CDR3 nucleotide sequence: TGTGCCAGCAGCCTACCCCTAGGGGGCTACACCTTC. This sequence encodes CASSLPLGGYTF.